The sequence of this T cell receptor (beta chain) was determined in a study of cytomegalovirus exposure and HLA in healthy donors. Points on this clone: Its target is not known.

Points from the study as a whole: The later analysis indicated that the majority of CMV-associated TCR beta chains appeared HLA-restricted.

The CDR3 is 15 amino acids. Germline V lookup: CDR1 MNHNS, CDR2 SASEGT. J gave up 0 bases and V 4 bases, and 0 bases lay outside the gene matches. The primer mix had 60 Vbeta and 13 Jbeta primers. Some clones are missing from TCRdb's copy, which holds only in-frame ones; the method was immunoSEQ multiplex PCR. Of fewer than 110,000 clones listed, about 80% are singletons. Sequencing was carried out using PBMCs. The clonotype originates from a man aged 25-45 years in good health and CMV-seropositive. The V and J genes are TRBV6-1 and TRBJ2-6; TRBD1 aligns across 7 bases. The CDR3 DNA sequence: TGTGCCAGCAGTGGGACAGGCTCTGGGGCCAACGTCCTGACTTTC. This gives the protein CASSGTGSGANVLTF.